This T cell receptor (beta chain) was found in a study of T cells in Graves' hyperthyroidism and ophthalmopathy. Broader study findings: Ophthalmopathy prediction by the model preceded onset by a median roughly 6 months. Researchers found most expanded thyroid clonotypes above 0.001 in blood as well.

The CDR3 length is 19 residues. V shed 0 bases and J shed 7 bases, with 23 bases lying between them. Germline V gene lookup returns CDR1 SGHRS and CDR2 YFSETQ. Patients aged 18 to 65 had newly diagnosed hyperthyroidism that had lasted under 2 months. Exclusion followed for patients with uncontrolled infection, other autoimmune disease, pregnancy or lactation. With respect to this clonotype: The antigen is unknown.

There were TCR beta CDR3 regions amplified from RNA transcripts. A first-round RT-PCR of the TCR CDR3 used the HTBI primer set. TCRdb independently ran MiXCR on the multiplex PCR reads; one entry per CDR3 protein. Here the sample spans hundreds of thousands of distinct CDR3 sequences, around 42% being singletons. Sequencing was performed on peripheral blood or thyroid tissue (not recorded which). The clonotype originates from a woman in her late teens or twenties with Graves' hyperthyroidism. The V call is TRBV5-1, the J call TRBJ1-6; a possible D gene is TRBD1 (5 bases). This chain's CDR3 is CASSLADNSVPVSNSPLHF. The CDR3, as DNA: TGCGCCAGCAGCTTGGCGGACAATTCCGTCCCCGTCAGCAATTCACCCCTCCACTTT.